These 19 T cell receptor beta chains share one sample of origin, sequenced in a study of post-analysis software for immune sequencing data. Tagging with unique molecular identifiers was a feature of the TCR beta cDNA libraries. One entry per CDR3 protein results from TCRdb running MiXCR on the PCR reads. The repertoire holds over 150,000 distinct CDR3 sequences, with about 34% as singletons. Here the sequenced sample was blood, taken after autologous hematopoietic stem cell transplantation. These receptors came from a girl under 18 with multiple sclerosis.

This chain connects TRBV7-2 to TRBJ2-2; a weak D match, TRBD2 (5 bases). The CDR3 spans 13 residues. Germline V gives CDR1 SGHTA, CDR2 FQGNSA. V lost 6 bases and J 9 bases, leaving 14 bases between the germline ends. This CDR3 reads CASSQAVDWELFF. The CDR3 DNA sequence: TGTGCCAGCAGTCAAGCGGTCGACTGGGAGCTGTTTTTT.

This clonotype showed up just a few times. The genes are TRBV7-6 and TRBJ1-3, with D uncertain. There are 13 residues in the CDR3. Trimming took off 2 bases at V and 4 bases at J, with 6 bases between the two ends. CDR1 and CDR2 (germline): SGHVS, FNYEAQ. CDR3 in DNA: TGTGCCAGCAGCTTACGTGACGGAAACACCATATATTTT. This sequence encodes CASSLRDGNTIYF.

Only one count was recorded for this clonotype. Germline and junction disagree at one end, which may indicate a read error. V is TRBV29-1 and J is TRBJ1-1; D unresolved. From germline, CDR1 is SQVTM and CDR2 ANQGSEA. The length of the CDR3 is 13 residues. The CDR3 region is CSIESDSNTEAFF. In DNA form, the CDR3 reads TGCAGCATTGAATCTGACTCGAACACTGAAGCTTTCTTT.

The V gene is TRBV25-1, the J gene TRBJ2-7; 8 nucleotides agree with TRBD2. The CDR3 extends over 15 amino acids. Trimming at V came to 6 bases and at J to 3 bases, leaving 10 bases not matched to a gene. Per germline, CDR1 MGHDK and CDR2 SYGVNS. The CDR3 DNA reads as TGTGCCAGCAGCGATCTGGGCGGGGGGCTCTACGAGCAGTACTTC. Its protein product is CASSDLGGGLYEQYF.

The CDR3 sequence is CASGGSGQGLSDTQYF. The CDR3 nucleotides read TGTGCCAGCGGAGGCAGCGGGCAGGGCCTATCAGATACGCAGTATTTT. The V and J genes are TRBV12-3 or TRBV12-4 and TRBJ2-3; TRBD2 is a possible D gene (6 bases). There are 16 residues in the CDR3. Between the trimmed V and J ends, which lost 8 bases and 4 bases, there was a span of 22 bases.

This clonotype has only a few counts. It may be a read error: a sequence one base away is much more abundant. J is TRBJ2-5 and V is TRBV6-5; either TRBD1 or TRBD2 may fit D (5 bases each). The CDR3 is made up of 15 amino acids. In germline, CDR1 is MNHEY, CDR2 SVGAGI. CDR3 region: CAGSRRDVRPGEQYF. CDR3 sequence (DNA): TGTGCCGGCAGTCGACGGGACGTTAGACCGGGTGAGCAGTACTTC.

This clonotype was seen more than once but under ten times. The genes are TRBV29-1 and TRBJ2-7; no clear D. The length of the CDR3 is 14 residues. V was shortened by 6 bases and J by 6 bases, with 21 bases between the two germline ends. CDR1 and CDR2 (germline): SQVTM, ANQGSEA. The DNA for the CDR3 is TGCAGCGTAACCTCCCCGACACGCGTCAGCGAGCAGTACTTC. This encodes CSVTSPTRVSEQYF.

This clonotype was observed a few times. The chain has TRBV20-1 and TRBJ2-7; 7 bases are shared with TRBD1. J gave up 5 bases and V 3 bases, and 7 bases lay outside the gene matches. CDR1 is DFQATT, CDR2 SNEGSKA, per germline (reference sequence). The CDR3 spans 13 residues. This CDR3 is CSARGSQGDEQYF. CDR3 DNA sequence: TGCAGTGCTAGGGGTTCGCAGGGGGACGAGCAGTACTTC.

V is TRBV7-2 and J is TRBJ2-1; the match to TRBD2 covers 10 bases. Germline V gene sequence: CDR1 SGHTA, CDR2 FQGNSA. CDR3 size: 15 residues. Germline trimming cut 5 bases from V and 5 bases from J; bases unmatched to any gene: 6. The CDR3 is CASSPISGGHNEQFF. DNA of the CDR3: TGTGCCAGCAGCCCCATTAGCGGGGGGCACAATGAGCAGTTCTTC.

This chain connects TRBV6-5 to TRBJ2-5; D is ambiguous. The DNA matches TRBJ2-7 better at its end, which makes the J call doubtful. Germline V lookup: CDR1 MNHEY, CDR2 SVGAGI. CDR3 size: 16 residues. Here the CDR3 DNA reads TGTGCCAGCAGTTACTCGAGTGGTAGCTTCCCCTACGAGCAGTACTTC. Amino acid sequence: CASSYSSGSFPYEQYF.

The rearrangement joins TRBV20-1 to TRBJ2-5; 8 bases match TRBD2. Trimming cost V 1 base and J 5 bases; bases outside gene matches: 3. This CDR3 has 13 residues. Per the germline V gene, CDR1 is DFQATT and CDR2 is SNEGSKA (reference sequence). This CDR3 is CSARAGGRETQYF. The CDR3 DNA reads TGCAGTGCTAGAGCGGGCGGGAGGGAGACCCAGTACTTC.

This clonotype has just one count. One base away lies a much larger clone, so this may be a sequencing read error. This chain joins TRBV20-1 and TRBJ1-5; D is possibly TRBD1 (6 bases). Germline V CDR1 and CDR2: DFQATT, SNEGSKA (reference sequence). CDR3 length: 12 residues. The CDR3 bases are TGCAGTGCTACAGGGGACAATCAGCCCCGGCATTTT. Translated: CSATGDNQPRHF.

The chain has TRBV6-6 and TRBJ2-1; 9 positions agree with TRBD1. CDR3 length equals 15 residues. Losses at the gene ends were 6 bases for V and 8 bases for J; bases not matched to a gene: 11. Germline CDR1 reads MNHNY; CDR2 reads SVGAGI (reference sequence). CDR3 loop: CASSARDRAWDEQFF. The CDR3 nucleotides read TGTGCCAGCAGCGCCCGGGACAGGGCTTGGGATGAGCAGTTCTTC.

DNA of the CDR3: TGTGCCAGCACCGGAAATGGCTACACCTTC. Protein: CASTGNGYTF. V and J are TRBV2 and TRBJ1-2; the D is unclear. The germline V gene encodes CDR1 SNHLY and CDR2 FYNNEI. Trimming removed 7 bases at V and 6 bases at J, with 6 bases between. The CDR3 runs to 10 residues.

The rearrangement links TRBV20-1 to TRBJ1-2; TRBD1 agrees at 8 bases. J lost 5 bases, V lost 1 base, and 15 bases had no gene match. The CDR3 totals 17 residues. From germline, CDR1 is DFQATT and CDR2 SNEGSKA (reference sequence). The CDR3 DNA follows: TGCAGTGCTAGAGTGTCAGGGGGCGCTTCGCTTAAGTATGGCTACACCTTC. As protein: CSARVSGGASLKYGYTF.

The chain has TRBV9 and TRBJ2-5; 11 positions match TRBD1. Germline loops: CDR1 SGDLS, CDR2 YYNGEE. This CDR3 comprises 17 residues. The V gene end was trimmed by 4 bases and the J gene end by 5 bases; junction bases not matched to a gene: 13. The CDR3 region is CASSPQTGTGGRETQYF. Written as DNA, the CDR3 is TGTGCCAGCAGCCCACAAACCGGGACAGGGGGTCGGGAGACCCAGTACTTC.

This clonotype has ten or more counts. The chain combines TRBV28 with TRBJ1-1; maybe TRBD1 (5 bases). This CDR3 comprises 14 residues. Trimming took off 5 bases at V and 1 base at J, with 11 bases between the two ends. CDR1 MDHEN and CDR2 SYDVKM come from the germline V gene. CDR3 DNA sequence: TGTGCCAGCAGTCCTCCTACAGGGAACACTGAAGCTTTCTTT. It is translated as CASSPPTGNTEAFF.

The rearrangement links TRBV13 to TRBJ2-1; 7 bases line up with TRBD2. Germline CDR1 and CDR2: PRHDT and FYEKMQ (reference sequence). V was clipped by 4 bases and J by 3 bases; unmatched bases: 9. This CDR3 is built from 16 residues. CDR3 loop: CASSSAWEGHYNEQFF. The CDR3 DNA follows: TGTGCCAGCAGCTCCGCTTGGGAGGGGCACTACAATGAGCAGTTCTTC.

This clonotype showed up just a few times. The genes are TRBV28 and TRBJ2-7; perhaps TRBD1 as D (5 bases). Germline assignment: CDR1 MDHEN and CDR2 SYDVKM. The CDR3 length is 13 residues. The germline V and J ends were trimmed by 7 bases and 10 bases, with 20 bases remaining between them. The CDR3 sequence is CASTSWGQEAQYF. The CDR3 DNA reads TGTGCCAGCACCTCCTGGGGCCAAGAGGCCCAGTACTTC.